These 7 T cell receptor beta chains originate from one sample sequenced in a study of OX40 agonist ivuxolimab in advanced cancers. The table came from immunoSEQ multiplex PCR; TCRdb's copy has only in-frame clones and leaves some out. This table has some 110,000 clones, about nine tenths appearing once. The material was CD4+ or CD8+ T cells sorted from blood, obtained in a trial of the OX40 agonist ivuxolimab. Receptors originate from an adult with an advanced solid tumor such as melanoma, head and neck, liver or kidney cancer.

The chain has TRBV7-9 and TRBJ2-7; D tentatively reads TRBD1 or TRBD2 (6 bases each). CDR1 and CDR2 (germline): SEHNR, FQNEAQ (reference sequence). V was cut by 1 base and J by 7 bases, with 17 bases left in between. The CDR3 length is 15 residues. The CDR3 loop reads CASSLVPQGGGEQYF. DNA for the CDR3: TGTGCCAGCAGCTTAGTCCCACAGGGAGGAGGGGAGCAGTACTTC.

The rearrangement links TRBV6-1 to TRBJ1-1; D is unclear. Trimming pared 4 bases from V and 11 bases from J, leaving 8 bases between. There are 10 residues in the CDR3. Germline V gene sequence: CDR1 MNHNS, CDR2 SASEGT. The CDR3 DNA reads TGTGCCAGCAGTGGGTACGGGGCTTTCTTT. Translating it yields CASSGYGAFF.

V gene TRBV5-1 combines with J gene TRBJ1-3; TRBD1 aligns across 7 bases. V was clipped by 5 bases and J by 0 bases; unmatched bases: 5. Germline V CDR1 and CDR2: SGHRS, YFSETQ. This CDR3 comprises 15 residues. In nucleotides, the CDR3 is TGCGCCAGCAGAGGACAGGCGGCCTCTGGAAACACCATATATTTT. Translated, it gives CASRGQAASGNTIYF.

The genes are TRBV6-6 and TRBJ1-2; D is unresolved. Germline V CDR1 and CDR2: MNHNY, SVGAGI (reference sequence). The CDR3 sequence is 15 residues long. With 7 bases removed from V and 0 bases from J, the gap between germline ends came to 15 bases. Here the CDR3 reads CASTNRQEANYGYTF. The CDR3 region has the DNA TGTGCCAGCACCAACCGGCAGGAGGCTAACTATGGCTACACCTTC.

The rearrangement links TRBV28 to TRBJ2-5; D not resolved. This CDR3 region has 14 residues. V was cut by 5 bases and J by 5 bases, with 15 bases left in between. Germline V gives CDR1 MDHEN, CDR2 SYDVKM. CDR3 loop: CASSPHTALETQYF. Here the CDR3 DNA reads TGTGCCAGCAGTCCCCACACGGCTCTGGAGACCCAGTACTTC.

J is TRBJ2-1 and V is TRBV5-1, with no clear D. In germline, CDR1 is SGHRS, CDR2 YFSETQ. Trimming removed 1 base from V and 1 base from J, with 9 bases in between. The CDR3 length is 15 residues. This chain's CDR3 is CASSLSRVSYNEQFF. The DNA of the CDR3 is TGCGCCAGCAGCTTGAGTCGGGTGTCCTACAATGAGCAGTTCTTC.

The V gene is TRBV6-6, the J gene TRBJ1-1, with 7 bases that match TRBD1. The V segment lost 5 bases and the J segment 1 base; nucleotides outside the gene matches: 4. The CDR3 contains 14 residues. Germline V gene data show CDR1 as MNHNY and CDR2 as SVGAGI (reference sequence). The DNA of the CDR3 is TGTGCCAGCAGTCTTTGGACAGGGAACACTGAAGCTTTCTTT. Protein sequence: CASSLWTGNTEAFF.